This T cell receptor beta chain was identified in a study of blood T cell repertoires in COVID-19. Study summary: Collection of acute and convalescent COVID-19 samples took place in the United States, Italy and Spain. PBMCs, B-cell-depleted T cells, or T cells were the source of the cDNA or gDNA that made up the material.

Original processing notes: Counts of nucleated cells, estimated from reference gene primer amplification, were obtained. Libraries were prepared by immunoSEQ multiplex PCR; TCRdb keeps only in-frame clonotypes and omits some of them. V, J and clone size are taken as reported in that table, and D and trimming were inferred from the DNA itself. There are 60,000 to 70,000 clones in the sample; about 81% occur only once, and more than 15% lies in the top ten. Germline V CDR1 and CDR2: LGHNA, YNFKEQ. The CDR3 is made up of 15 amino acids. With V trimmed by 0 bases and J by 6 bases, 4 bases remained unmatched.

Sequenced: peripheral blood. This chain uses TRBV4-2 with TRBJ2-7; 11 nucleotides match TRBD2. The clonotype originates from an elderly man with acute or convalescent COVID-19. The CDR3 region has the DNA TGTGCCAGCAGCCAAGAGCCACTAGCGGGAGCCGAGCAGTACTTC. Amino acid sequence: CASSQEPLAGAEQYF.